Detailed here is one T cell receptor (beta chain). Its target is unknown. This sample is drawn from a study of blood T cells in healthy people across ages. Primers used in a second PCR of about 6 to 11 cycles were a sample-barcoded 5' primer and a J-beta primer mix. From the 5' RACE reads, TCRdb called clonotypes with MiXCR, one entry per CDR3 protein. The repertoire consists of hundreds of thousands of distinct CDR3 sequences, with approximately 30% occurring once and the leading ten covering about 15%. Germline-derived CDR1 and CDR2 are KGHSH and LQKENI. This CDR3 is 16 amino acids long. V was pared by 3 bases and J by 6 bases, with 17 bases between. Overall study findings and caveats: Measured against age, TCR beta diversity per million T cells decreased in a roughly linear manner.

The sample was blood. This receptor was identified in an elderly woman in good health. The rearrangement joins TRBV18 to TRBJ2-2; a possible D gene is TRBD2 (7 bases). The CDR3 DNA reads as TGTGCCAGCTCACCGTTTTCTACAGGGAGGGCCGGGGAGCTGTTTTTT. It encodes CASSPFSTGRAGELFF. The whole variable domain, remainder taken from reference TRBV18 and TRBJ2-2, is NAGVMQNPRHLVRRRGQEARLRCSPMKGHSHVYWYRQLPEEGLKFMVYLQKENIIDESGMPKERFSAEFPKEGPSILRIQQVVRGDSAAYFCASSPFSTGRAGELFFGEGSRLTVL.